The 17 T cell receptor beta chains given below trace back to one sample, sequenced in a study of T cell responses to AZD1222 COVID-19 vaccine. This table comes from immunoSEQ multiplex PCR, and its TCRdb copy is limited to in-frame clones, with some not included. The table has roughly 34,000 clones, 70% to 90% seen once; the top ten hold roughly 7%. This specimen consisted of peripheral blood, obtained on day 0 of AZD1222 vaccination. Every receptor here comes from an adult in good health.

This clone was observed once. The rearrangement uses TRBV15 and TRBJ2-7; TRBD2 matches at 10 bases. CDR3 size: 16 residues. Germline values: CDR1 LNHNV, CDR2 YYDKDF (reference sequence). The ends lost 1 base at V and 2 bases at J; junction bases unmatched: 5. The CDR3 DNA is TGTGCCACCAGCAGAGGCAGAGCGGGGGGGACCTACGAGCAGTACTTC. Protein: CATSRGRAGGTYEQYF. Together with reference TRBV15 and TRBJ2-7, the CDR3 gives the full variable domain: DAMVIQNPRYQVTQFGKPVTLSCSQTLNHNVMYWYQQKSSQAPKLLFHYYDKDFNNEADTPDNFQSRRPNTSFCFLDIRSPGLGDTAMYLCATSRGRAGGTYEQYFGPGTRLTVT.

V is TRBV7-2 and J is TRBJ2-3; 7 bases fit TRBD2. CDR3 length: 16 amino acids. The V gene's germline CDR1 is SGHTA and CDR2 FQGNSA. Trimming at V came to 4 bases and at J to 2 bases, leaving 9 bases not matched to a gene. Here the CDR3 reads CASSSHLAAVTDTQYF. The DNA for the CDR3 is TGTGCCAGCAGCTCCCATCTAGCGGCCGTCACAGATACGCAGTATTTT.

This clone was seen a few times. The chain couples TRBV10-3 to TRBJ2-7, with 8 bases fitting TRBD2. V gave up 7 bases and J gave up 7 bases; unmatched junction bases: 9. Germline V gives CDR1 ENHRY, CDR2 SYGVKD. The CDR3 has 13 amino acids. Here the CDR3 reads CAIKVAGLGEQYF. The DNA of the CDR3 is TGTGCCATCAAAGTAGCGGGACTTGGGGAGCAGTACTTC.

V usage is TRBV7-2 and J usage is TRBJ2-3; the match to TRBD2 covers 7 bases. V was pared by 6 bases and J by 5 bases, with 17 bases of the junction left unmatched. In germline, CDR1 is SGHTA, CDR2 FQGNSA. CDR3 length: 17 residues. CDR3 residues: CASSSGREFSVGDTQYF. The CDR3, as DNA: TGTGCCAGCAGTTCTGGGCGGGAGTTTTCTGTGGGAGATACGCAGTATTTT. Full variable domain (outside the CDR3, taken from reference TRBV7-2 and TRBJ2-3): GAGVSQSPSNKVTEKGKDVELRCDPISGHTALYWYRQSLGQGLEFLIYFQGNSAPDKSGLPSDRFSAERTGGSVSTLTIQRTQQEDSAVYLCASSSGREFSVGDTQYFGPGTRLTVL.

The V gene is TRBV18, the J gene TRBJ2-3, with TRBD1 identical over 10 bases. The CDR3 totals 16 residues. CDR1 is KGHSH, CDR2 LQKENI, per germline. V shed 4 bases and J 1 base; nucleotides not matched to a gene: 5. The CDR3 loop reads CASSLQGTGGTDTQYF. DNA for the CDR3: TGTGCCAGCTCACTGCAAGGGACAGGGGGCACAGATACGCAGTATTTT. Looking up the rest from reference TRBV18 and TRBJ2-3 gives the full variable domain: NAGVMQNPRHLVRRRGQEARLRCSPMKGHSHVYWYRQLPEEGLKFMVYLQKENIIDESGMPKERFSAEFPKEGPSILRIQQVVRGDSAAYFCASSLQGTGGTDTQYFGPGTRLTVL.

The chain recombines TRBV10-3 with TRBJ2-2, with a weak D call TRBD1 (6 bases). Trimming left V 7 bases short and J 2 bases short, with 11 bases between. Germline CDR1 is ENHRY and CDR2 is SYGVKD. This CDR3 comprises 14 residues. CDR3 nucleotides: TGTGCCATCAACCAAGGGACAAACACCGGGGAGCTGTTTTTT. It yields the protein CAINQGTNTGELFF.

This clone came up once. This chain joins TRBV11-2 and TRBJ1-4; D might be TRBD1 (6 bases). Germline assignment: CDR1 SGHAT and CDR2 FQNNGV. V gave up 5 bases and J gave up 6 bases, with 16 bases separating them. CDR3 length: 15 residues. In DNA form, the CDR3 reads TGTGCCAGCAGCGGGAGTGGACAGTTAGATGAAAAACTGTTTTTT. Encoded protein: CASSGSGQLDEKLFF.

This clone has just one count. J is TRBJ1-4 and V is TRBV6-2 or TRBV6-3; TRBD1 aligns across 7 bases. CDR3 length: 14 residues. Losses at the gene ends were 2 bases for V and 8 bases for J; bases not matched to a gene: 5. Germline CDR1 reads MNHEY; CDR2 reads SVGEGT. This CDR3 is CASSYGTDSEKLFF. For the CDR3, the DNA is TGTGCCAGCAGTTACGGGACAGACTCAGAAAAACTGTTTTTT.

The rearrangement joins TRBV10-3 to TRBJ2-7, with TRBD1 matching over 7 bases. V trimming: 11 bases; J trimming: 1 base; junction bases outside the gene matches: 14. From germline, CDR1 is ENHRY and CDR2 SYGVKD. The CDR3 has 15 residues. The CDR3 spells CAPRPLDRASYEQYF. The DNA of the CDR3 is TGTGCCCCGCGACCCCTTGACAGGGCGTCCTACGAGCAGTACTTC.

The genes are TRBV5-4 and TRBJ2-6, with TRBD1 matching 7 bases. The germline gives CDR1 SGHNT, CDR2 YYREEE (reference sequence). Trimming took 5 bases from V and 9 from J; bases not matched to a gene: 2. This CDR3 contains 12 residues. The CDR3 sequence: CASRRDSNVLTF. The CDR3 nucleotides are TGTGCCAGCAGACGGGACAGCAACGTCCTGACTTTC.

The chain couples TRBV10-3 to TRBJ1-3, with a tentative D call TRBD1 (6 bases). V dropped 5 bases and J dropped 6 bases, with 11 bases sitting between them. The germline V gene encodes CDR1 ENHRY and CDR2 SYGVKD. The CDR3 loop spans 13 amino acids. The CDR3 DNA sequence: TGTGCCATCAGTTACGGACAGCTAAACACCATATATTTT. It codes for CAISYGQLNTIYF.

In this sample, this clone turned up once. This chain uses TRBV19 with TRBJ1-1, with a tentative D call TRBD1 (5 bases). The germline V and J ends were trimmed by 4 bases and 1 base, with 10 bases remaining between them. CDR3 length: 14 amino acids. The V gene's germline CDR1 is LNHDA and CDR2 SQIVND (reference sequence). The CDR3 region is CASSKGRKNTEAFF. In DNA form, the CDR3 reads TGTGCCAGTAGTAAGGGACGGAAGAACACTGAAGCTTTCTTT.

This rearrangement joins TRBV5-5 to TRBJ2-7; 8 bases are shared with TRBD1. Trimming cost V 0 bases and J 7 bases; bases outside gene matches: 6. Germline V lookup: CDR1 SGHKS, CDR2 YYEKEE (reference sequence). The CDR3 sequence is 14 residues long. For the CDR3, the DNA is TGTGCCAGCAGCTTGGGGACAGGGCGGGGAGAGCAGTACTTC. It specifies CASSLGTGRGEQYF.

The chain joins TRBV6-2 or TRBV6-3 to TRBJ2-5; the match to TRBD2 covers 12 bases. This CDR3 comprises 16 residues. CDR1 is MNHEY, CDR2 SVGEGT, per germline. The junction had 8 bases not matched to a gene; V was cut back by 5 bases and J by 4 bases. This chain's CDR3 is CASSNLAGGPGETQYF. The CDR3 DNA reads TGTGCCAGCAGTAACCTAGCGGGAGGGCCGGGAGAGACCCAGTACTTC.

The gene calls are TRBV6-6 and TRBJ1-6; D gene uncertain. The CDR3 has 13 amino acids. Looked up from germline, CDR1 is MNHNY and CDR2 is SVGAGI (reference sequence). Trimming cost V 2 bases and J 6 bases, with 5 bases left between them. The CDR3 DNA reads TGTGCCAGCAGTTACCATCGTAATTCACCCCTCCACTTT. Protein product: CASSYHRNSPLHF.

The chain uses TRBV7-9 and TRBJ2-2; D ambiguous. The CDR3 sequence is 12 residues long. Trimming removed 1 base at V and 5 bases at J, with 2 bases between. Per the germline V gene, CDR1 is SEHNR and CDR2 is FQNEAQ (reference sequence). CDR3 DNA: TGTGCCAGCAGCTTAGGGACCGGGGAGCTGTTTTTT. Protein: CASSLGTGELFF.

The V gene is TRBV6-5, the J gene TRBJ2-4; D possibly uses TRBD1 or TRBD2 (5 bases each). The CDR3 spans 13 residues. Trimming removed 8 bases from V and 4 bases from J, with 12 bases in between. Germline loops: CDR1 MNHEY, CDR2 SVGAGI. Here the CDR3 DNA reads TGTGCCAGCTGGGGGACCTCAAAAAACATTCAGTACTTC. Amino acids: CASWGTSKNIQYF.